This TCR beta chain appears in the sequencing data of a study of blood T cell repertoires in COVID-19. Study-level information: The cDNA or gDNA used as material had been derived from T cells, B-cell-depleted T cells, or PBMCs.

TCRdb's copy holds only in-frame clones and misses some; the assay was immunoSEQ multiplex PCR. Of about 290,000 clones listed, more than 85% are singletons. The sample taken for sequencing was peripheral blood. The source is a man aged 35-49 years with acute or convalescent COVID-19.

The CDR3 DNA reads TGTGCCACCAGTGATGGGACTAGCGGCGGGGAGCTGTTTTTT. It translates to CATSDGTSGGELFF. The J gene is TRBJ2-2, the V gene TRBV24-1, with 11 bases identical to TRBD2. Germline V lookup: CDR1 KGHDR, CDR2 SFDVKD. This CDR3 contains 14 residues. V was clipped by 3 bases and J by 7 bases; unmatched bases: 0.